A single sample is the source of the 16 T cell receptor beta chains below, sequenced in a study of spatial heterogeneity in lung cancer. Their antigen targets remain unknown. TCRdb re-derived calls from the 5' RACE reads in MiXCR, one entry per CDR3 protein. Seen here are 4,000 or so distinct CDR3 sequences, about a tenth observed once, and the top ten hold approximately 28%. Study results and caveats: Counts that tracked tumor mutation counts were those of expanded intratumoral alpha and beta TCRs.

Time point reported: sample taken at primary tumor resection. The sample here was lung tumor tissue, taken at surgery. These receptor sequences come from a male donor with early-stage non-small cell lung cancer.

This clonotype was seen only a few times. Found in a library prepared for alpha chains, this beta chain is an off-target read, and its abundance has little meaning. The rearrangement links TRBV5-1 to TRBJ2-7; TRBD1 agrees at 8 bases. Germline-derived CDR1 and CDR2 are SGHRS and YFSETQ. With 4 bases clipped from V and 0 bases from J, the junction kept 9 bases outside the gene matches. The CDR3 is made up of 16 amino acids. The CDR3 here is CASSPRDRTSSYEQYF. CDR3 nucleotides: TGCGCCAGCAGCCCGAGGGACAGGACGAGCTCCTACGAGCAGTACTTC.

This clonotype qualifies as medium-sized. The size of this beta chain means little, since it is a stray read in a library made for alpha chains. The genes are TRBV18 and TRBJ2-1, with 9 bases matching TRBD2. Trimming cost V 4 bases and J 7 bases; bases outside gene matches: 8. Germline V gene data show CDR1 as KGHSH and CDR2 as LQKENI. The CDR3 has 15 residues. The CDR3 here is CASSQAAGGGNEQFF. The CDR3 DNA is TGTGCCAGCTCACAAGCAGCGGGGGGCGGGAATGAGCAGTTCTTC. The complete variable domain, with remaining parts taken from reference TRBV18 and TRBJ2-1, reads NAGVMQNPRHLVRRRGQEARLRCSPMKGHSHVYWYRQLPEEGLKFMVYLQKENIIDESGMPKERFSAEFPKEGPSILRIQQVVRGDSAAYFCASSQAAGGGNEQFFGPGTRLTVL.

This clonotype was observed a few times. A library made for alpha chains picked up this beta chain off target, so its size means little. The chain employs TRBV11-2 and TRBJ2-1; D is undetermined. V was cut by 1 base and J by 12 bases, with 22 bases left in between. Germline loops: CDR1 SGHAT, CDR2 FQNNGV. This CDR3 region has 16 residues. The CDR3 coding sequence is TGTGCCAGCAGCTTAGTCGGTGGACCGTTGTCAACGGGGCAGTTCTTC. The encoded protein is CASSLVGGPLSTGQFF.

This clonotype is medium-sized within its sample. Being off target in a library aimed at alpha chains, this beta chain has a size of little meaning. This chain joins TRBV20-1 and TRBJ2-1; 10 bases map to TRBD2. The length of the CDR3 is 17 residues. V dropped 3 bases and J dropped 9; count of bases not matched to a gene: 17. Per germline, CDR1 DFQATT and CDR2 SNEGSKA (reference sequence). DNA of the CDR3: TGCAGTGCTAGTCCTTACGGGTCGAGCGGGAGGGCCGGTGAGCAGTTCTTC. Its protein product is CSASPYGSSGRAGEQFF.

By sample fraction, this clonotype is medium-sized (0.01 to 0.1%). Being off target in a library aimed at alpha chains, this beta chain has a size of little meaning. V and J are TRBV10-3 and TRBJ1-5; D is unresolved. Deletions cut 0 bases from V and 2 bases from J, with 8 bases between. CDR3 length: 15 residues. Germline-derived CDR1 and CDR2 are ENHRY and SYGVKD. CDR3 sequence (DNA): TGTGCCATCAGTGAGTCGGGGTGGGGCAATCAGCCCCAGCATTTT. Translation gives CAISESGWGNQPQHF.

This clonotype is termed medium-sized. Since it is a stray read in a library aimed at alpha chains, this beta chain has a size that is not meaningful. V gene TRBV6-1 combines with J gene TRBJ2-7; D may be TRBD1 (5 bases). V was clipped by 9 bases and J by 6 bases, with 21 bases between them. This CDR3 comprises 14 residues. Per germline, CDR1 MNHNS and CDR2 SASEGT. CDR3 residues: CASSTGFEVSEQYF. CDR3 coding DNA: TGTGCCAGTTCCACAGGTTTTGAGGTGTCCGAGCAGTACTTC.

This clonotype showed up just a few times. In a library made to pick up alpha chains, this beta chain is a stray read with a size that means little. V is TRBV5-5 and J is TRBJ2-5; 7 bases line up with TRBD2. The CDR3 is 15 amino acids. Trimming took 1 base from V and 1 from J; bases not matched to a gene: 4. The germline V gene encodes CDR1 SGHKS and CDR2 YYEKEE (reference sequence). The chain's CDR3 is CASSLSGDRQETQYF. CDR3 bases: TGTGCCAGCAGCTTGAGCGGGGACCGCCAAGAGACCCAGTACTTC. The entire variable domain, with the rest obtained from reference TRBV5-5 and TRBJ2-5, is as follows: DAGVTQSPTHLIKTRGQQVTLRCSPISGHKSVSWYQQVLGQGPQFIFQYYEKEERGRGNFPDRFSARQFPNYSSELNVNALLLGDSALYLCASSLSGDRQETQYFGPGTRLLVL.

The table lists this clonotype with many counts. This beta chain is off target for a library built for alpha chains, so its abundance means little. The CDR3 protein is CASSQDPRPDTQYF. The CDR3 DNA sequence: TGTGCCAGCAGCCAAGATCCACGACCAGATACGCAGTATTTT. The chain combines TRBV3-1 with TRBJ2-3, with D unresolved. The CDR3 length is 14 residues. Deletions cut 0 bases from V and 4 bases from J, with 8 bases between. CDR1 is LGHDT, CDR2 YNNKEL, per germline (reference sequence).

This clonotype was counted a few times. Because the library targeted alpha chains, this beta chain is an off-target read whose size means little. The chain is built from TRBV9 and TRBJ2-1; 9 bases map to TRBD2. V gave up 0 bases and J gave up 10 bases; unmatched junction bases: 5. Per the germline V gene, CDR1 is SGDLS and CDR2 is YYNGEE. CDR3 size: 14 residues. The CDR3 protein is CASSVVAGAGEQFF. The CDR3 nucleotides read TGTGCCAGCAGCGTAGTAGCGGGGGCTGGCGAGCAGTTCTTC.

Points on this clonotype: One base away lies a much larger clone, so this may be a sequencing read error. The final CDR3 position lacks the conserved phenylalanine or tryptophan, pointing to a likely read error. This beta chain represents an off-target read in a library built for alpha chains; its size is of limited meaning. The chain couples TRBV20-1 to TRBJ2-3, with D maybe TRBD2 (6 bases). The ends were cut back, 2 bases at V and 0 bases at J, with 9 bases in the middle. Looked up from germline, CDR1 is DFQATT and CDR2 is SNEGSKA (reference sequence). The CDR3 has 14 residues. CDR3 amino acids: CSARPGTSTDTQYS. The CDR3 DNA is TGCAGTGCTAGACCCGGGACTAGCACAGATACGCAGTATTCT.

Concerning this clonotype: This beta chain is off target for a library built for alpha chains, so its abundance means little. The J gene is TRBJ2-2, the V gene TRBV20-1; 7 positions agree with TRBD2. The germline V gene has CDR1 DFQATT and CDR2 SNEGSKA (reference sequence). The ends lost 3 bases at V and 3 bases at J; junction bases unmatched: 10. This CDR3 contains 16 residues. The CDR3: CSARDPLGGDTGELFF. The CDR3 bases are TGCAGTGCTAGGGACCCTTTGGGAGGGGACACCGGGGAGCTGTTTTTT.

With regard to this clonotype: With the library built for alpha chains, this beta chain is off target and its frequency is not meaningful. The rearrangement links TRBV20-1 to TRBJ2-7; D unclear. Germline V CDR1 and CDR2: DFQATT, SNEGSKA (reference sequence). The CDR3 spans 14 residues. V was pared by 4 bases and J by 7 bases, with 20 bases between. CDR3 DNA sequence: TGCAGTGCTAACGACAACTACGTTCTGAGGGAGCAGTACTTC. It specifies CSANDNYVLREQYF.

Points on this clonotype: This beta chain was picked up by a library intended for alpha chains and is off target, so its count carries little meaning. The chain is built from TRBV27 and TRBJ1-5; no definite D call. From germline, CDR1 is MNHEY and CDR2 SMNVEV (reference sequence). The CDR3 has 13 residues. Deletions cut 6 bases from V and 3 bases from J, with 9 bases between. CDR3 coding DNA: TGTGCCAGCAGCGACTTGGACAATCAGCCCCAGCATTTT. Translation: CASSDLDNQPQHF.

With regard to this clonotype: This beta chain represents an off-target read in a library built for alpha chains; its size is of limited meaning. V and J are TRBV29-1 and TRBJ2-7; D uncertain. Germline CDR1 and CDR2: SQVTM and ANQGSEA. The CDR3 sequence is 12 residues long. V lost 4 bases and J 0 bases, leaving 7 bases between the germline ends. The CDR3 sequence: CSVVIPSYEQYF. The CDR3 DNA sequence: TGCAGCGTTGTAATACCCTCCTACGAGCAGTACTTC.

This clonotype was recorded many times. A library made for alpha chains picked up this beta chain off target, so its size means little. The J gene is TRBJ1-5, the V gene TRBV7-8; D uncertain. The V end lost 2 bases, the J end lost 0 bases, and 8 bases lay between the germline ends. Germline loops: CDR1 SGHVS, CDR2 FQNEAQ. This CDR3 contains 15 residues. The CDR3, as DNA: TGTGCCAGCAGCTTATTCCAGGATAGCAATCAGCCCCAGCATTTT. Translating gives CASSLFQDSNQPQHF.

By sample fraction, this clonotype is medium-sized (0.01 to 0.1%). In a library made to pick up alpha chains, this beta chain is a stray read with a size that means little. The V gene is TRBV6-5, the J gene TRBJ2-1, with TRBD1 as a possible D gene (6 bases). Deletions cut 11 bases from V and 3 bases from J, with 17 bases between. The CDR3 extends over 14 amino acids. Germline lookup yields CDR1 MNHEY and CDR2 SVGAGI. The CDR3: CAASVGASYNEQFF. The CDR3 bases are TGTGCCGCCAGTGTGGGGGCCAGCTACAATGAGCAGTTCTTC.